The next 24 T cell receptor beta chains were all read from a single sample in a study of OX40 agonist ivuxolimab in advanced cancers. Sequencing was performed with immunoSEQ multiplex PCR; in TCRdb, only in-frame clones are kept and a portion is missing. The sample shows about 62,000 clones, 70% to 90% of them seen only once. The sequencing here drew on CD4+ or CD8+ T cells sorted from blood, taken in a trial of the OX40 agonist ivuxolimab. The receptors shown here come from an adult with an advanced solid tumor such as melanoma, head and neck, liver or kidney cancer.

The gene calls are TRBV5-4 and TRBJ2-1; D perhaps matches TRBD2 (5 bases). The CDR3 length is 14 residues. The ends were cut back, 4 bases at V and 9 bases at J, with 17 bases in the middle. The germline gives CDR1 SGHNT, CDR2 YYREEE (reference sequence). The CDR3 region is CASSVTSLGIEQFF. The CDR3 coding sequence is TGTGCCAGCAGCGTAACTAGTCTGGGGATTGAGCAGTTCTTC. The variable domain in full, completed from reference TRBV5-4 and TRBJ2-1, reads ETGVTQSPTHLIKTRGQQVTLRCSSQSGHNTVSWYQQALGQGPQFIFQYYREEENGRGNFPPRFSGLQFPNYSSELNVNALELDDSALYLCASSVTSLGIEQFFGPGTRLTVL.

This chain connects TRBV4-1 to TRBJ2-7; 7 bases align to TRBD1. CDR3 length: 15 residues. Germline CDR1 and CDR2: MGHRA and YSYEKL. V lost 4 bases, J lost 2 bases, and 8 bases stayed unmatched. This chain's CDR3 is CASSRSGQVTYEQYF. CDR3 coding DNA: TGCGCCAGCAGCCGGTCCGGACAGGTAACCTACGAGCAGTACTTC.

This sequence joins TRBV18 and TRBJ2-4; D not resolved. CDR1 and CDR2 from the germline V gene are KGHSH and LQKENI. The CDR3 has 15 amino acids. Trimming left V 2 bases short and J 1 base short, with 9 bases between. The CDR3 spells CASSPVRHAKNIQYF. The CDR3 nucleotides are TGTGCCAGCTCACCAGTTCGGCACGCCAAAAACATTCAGTACTTC. The complete variable domain, with remaining parts taken from reference TRBV18 and TRBJ2-4, reads NAGVMQNPRHLVRRRGQEARLRCSPMKGHSHVYWYRQLPEEGLKFMVYLQKENIIDESGMPKERFSAEFPKEGPSILRIQQVVRGDSAAYFCASSPVRHAKNIQYFGAGTRLSVL.

The rearrangement uses TRBV19 and TRBJ2-1, with 10 bases aligning to TRBD2. Germline assignment: CDR1 LNHDA and CDR2 SQIVND (reference sequence). J lost 7 bases, V lost 2 bases, and 14 bases had no gene match. The CDR3 runs 18 residues. The CDR3 region is CASSILPPQRGGGNEQFF. CDR3 bases: TGTGCCAGTAGTATACTTCCTCCCCAGCGGGGGGGTGGTAATGAGCAGTTCTTC. Looking up the rest from reference TRBV19 and TRBJ2-1 gives the full variable domain: DGGITQSPKYLFRKEGQNVTLSCEQNLNHDAMYWYRQDPGQGLRLIYYSQIVNDFQKGDIAEGYSVSREKKESFPLTVTSAQKNPTAFYLCASSILPPQRGGGNEQFFGPGTRLTVL.

This sequence joins TRBV5-1 and TRBJ2-3, with 10 bases fitting TRBD2. Trimming removed 4 bases from V and 1 base from J; junction bases left unmatched: 9. Germline V CDR1 and CDR2: SGHRS, YFSETQ. The CDR3 length is 17 residues. CDR3 in DNA: TGCGCCAGCAGCCCTAGCGGGAGAAAGACGGGCACAGATACGCAGTATTTT. Translated: CASSPSGRKTGTDTQYF.

Of note for this clone: This sample also contains other DNA sequences that code for the same CDR3. The chain is built from TRBV7-2 and TRBJ2-3; the D gene is possibly TRBD1 (6 bases). Trimming pared 2 bases from V and 0 bases from J, leaving 9 bases between. CDR1 SGHTA and CDR2 FQGNSA come from the germline V gene. The CDR3 is made up of 15 amino acids. CDR3 loop: CASSLQGRSTDTQYF. Here the CDR3 DNA reads TGTGCCAGCAGCTTACAGGGGCGTAGCACAGATACGCAGTATTTT.

The J gene is TRBJ2-7, the V gene TRBV7-8; D possibly uses TRBD1 or TRBD2 (6 bases each). Germline-derived CDR1 and CDR2 are SGHVS and FQNEAQ. The V end was cut by 0 bases, the J end by 2 bases, with 11 bases between. CDR3 length: 15 residues. The CDR3 DNA reads as TGTGCCAGCAGCTTAGCCGTCGGGGGCACCTACGAGCAGTACTTC. It encodes CASSLAVGGTYEQYF.

This chain links TRBV11-2 with TRBJ1-4, with D perhaps TRBD1 (5 bases). The CDR3 is made up of 15 amino acids. Per the germline V gene, CDR1 is SGHAT and CDR2 is FQNNGV. V was pared by 5 bases and J by 7 bases, with 17 bases between. This chain's CDR3 is CASSLQRGAGEKLFF. As DNA, the CDR3 is TGTGCCAGCAGCCTCCAAAGGGGCGCCGGTGAAAAACTGTTTTTT.

The chain has TRBV28 and TRBJ1-2; D gene ambiguous. V lost 5 bases, J lost 2 bases, and 3 bases lay in between. This CDR3 region has 11 residues. Germline CDR1 is MDHEN and CDR2 is SYDVKM. CDR3 DNA sequence: TGTGCCAGCAGTCTGAACTATGGCTACACCTTC. The encoded protein is CASSLNYGYTF.

The chain links TRBV18 to TRBJ1-1; no clear D gene. This CDR3 has 15 residues. Germline values: CDR1 KGHSH, CDR2 LQKENI. V gave up 2 bases and J gave up 2 bases, with 12 bases separating them. CDR3 bases: TGTGCCAGCTCACCAAATCAAGTCAGAAACACTGAAGCTTTCTTT. Translation: CASSPNQVRNTEAFF. Combining the CDR3 with reference TRBV18 and TRBJ1-1 gives the whole variable domain NAGVMQNPRHLVRRRGQEARLRCSPMKGHSHVYWYRQLPEEGLKFMVYLQKENIIDESGMPKERFSAEFPKEGPSILRIQQVVRGDSAAYFCASSPNQVRNTEAFFGQGTRLTVV.

This sequence joins TRBV5-6 and TRBJ1-6, with 7 nucleotides matching TRBD1. This CDR3 is 14 amino acids long. The V gene's germline CDR1 is SGHDT and CDR2 YYEEEE. The V and J ends lost 4 bases and 6 bases, in that order; junction bases with no gene match: 4. The CDR3 region is CASSRRQGNSPLHF. CDR3 coding DNA: TGTGCCAGCAGCAGGAGACAGGGTAATTCACCCCTCCACTTT.

The DNA for the CDR3 is TGTGCCAGCAGTTTAAGGGATGAGGGGAGAGGGCAAAACATTCAGTACTTC. Protein sequence: CASSLRDEGRGQNIQYF. The rearrangement uses TRBV28 and TRBJ2-4, with D possibly being TRBD1 or TRBD2 (5 bases each). This CDR3 has 17 amino acids. Germline V gene lookup returns CDR1 MDHEN and CDR2 SYDVKM. V was shortened by 2 bases and J by 5 bases, with 19 bases between the two germline ends. Variable domain in full (rest from reference TRBV28 and TRBJ2-4): DVKVTQSSRYLVKRTGEKVFLECVQDMDHENMFWYRQDPGLGLRLIYFSYDVKMKEKGDIPEGYSVSREKKERFSLILESASTNQTSMYLCASSLRDEGRGQNIQYFGAGTRLSVL.

V usage is TRBV9 and J usage is TRBJ2-1; D possibly corresponds to TRBD1 (6 bases). Trimming took 4 bases from V and 4 from J, leaving 9 bases between them. In germline, CDR1 is SGDLS, CDR2 YYNGEE. The CDR3 covers 13 residues. CDR3 residues: CASSIGQYNEQFF. CDR3 nucleotides: TGTGCCAGCAGCATCGGACAGTACAATGAGCAGTTCTTC. Supplemented by reference TRBV9 and TRBJ2-1, the full variable domain reads DSGVTQTPKHLITATGQRVTLRCSPRSGDLSVYWYQQSLDQGLQFLIQYYNGEERAKGNILERFSAQQFPDLHSELNLSSLELGDSALYFCASSIGQYNEQFFGPGTRLTVL.

In this sample, this clone turned up once. The chain couples TRBV7-6 to TRBJ2-3, with TRBD2 matching 9 bases. V dropped 1 base and J dropped 3; count of bases not matched to a gene: 8. The CDR3 runs to 17 residues. Germline CDR1 reads SGHVS; CDR2 reads FNYEAQ. This chain's CDR3 is CASSLDTAGGRTDTQYF. In DNA, the CDR3 is TGTGCCAGCAGCTTAGATACGGCGGGGGGGCGGACAGATACGCAGTATTTT.

The genes are TRBV19 and TRBJ1-4, with no clear D. Germline V gene sequence: CDR1 LNHDA, CDR2 SQIVND (reference sequence). The CDR3 runs to 11 residues. The germline V and J ends were trimmed by 3 bases and 8 bases, with 4 bases remaining between them. Here the CDR3 DNA reads TGTGCCAGTAGTATCACGGAAAAACTGTTTTTT. This translates into CASSITEKLFF.

The chain carries TRBV6-5 and TRBJ2-7; TRBD1 agrees at 9 bases. Germline CDR1 is MNHEY and CDR2 is SVGAGI. The ends lost 4 bases at V and 2 bases at J; junction bases unmatched: 3. CDR3 length: 14 amino acids. CDR3 sequence: CASSFDRGTYEQYF. CDR3 DNA: TGTGCCAGCAGTTTCGACAGGGGGACCTACGAGCAGTACTTC.

The CDR3 bases are TGTGCCAGCAGTGAAGGTCTTGGGAACACCGGGGAGCTGTTTTTT. This encodes CASSEGLGNTGELFF. The V and J genes are TRBV6-1 and TRBJ2-2, with D uncertain. The CDR3 contains 15 residues. V lost 1 base, J lost 1 base, and 7 bases lay in between. Germline loops: CDR1 MNHNS, CDR2 SASEGT.

This clone has a handful of counts. The chain's CDR3 is CASRGQGNSPLHF. The DNA for the CDR3 is TGTGCCAGCAGGGGACAGGGAAATTCACCCCTCCACTTT. The chain joins TRBV6-5 to TRBJ1-6; TRBD1 aligns across 9 bases. The CDR3 extends over 13 amino acids. J gave up 7 bases and V 6 bases, and 1 base lay outside the gene matches. Germline CDR1 MNHEY, CDR2 SVGAGI.

V usage is TRBV7-2 and J usage is TRBJ2-1, with 11 nucleotides matching TRBD2. CDR1 SGHTA and CDR2 FQGNSA come from the germline V gene. This CDR3 comprises 17 residues. J lost 8 bases, V lost 1 base, and 10 bases had no gene match. The CDR3 loop is CASSLDELAGVTDEQFF. The DNA for the CDR3 is TGTGCCAGCAGCTTAGATGAACTAGCGGGAGTAACGGATGAGCAGTTCTTC.

The rearrangement uses TRBV5-1 and TRBJ2-1; TRBD2 matches 11 bases. Germline V lookup: CDR1 SGHRS, CDR2 YFSETQ. This CDR3 comprises 20 residues. The trim removed 0 bases at V and 6 bases at J, leaving 17 bases unmatched. The CDR3 DNA reads as TGCGCCAGCAGCTTGGTTGGGAATTTAGCGGGAGGGCCAAAGGGCAATGAGCAGTTCTTC. This sequence encodes CASSLVGNLAGGPKGNEQFF.

This chain joins TRBV28 and TRBJ2-6, with 7 bases aligning to TRBD1. The CDR3 loop spans 18 amino acids. From germline, CDR1 is MDHEN and CDR2 SYDVKM. The V gene end was trimmed by 2 bases and the J gene end by 0 bases; junction bases not matched to a gene: 7. The DNA for the CDR3 is TGTGCCAGCAGTTTACGGGACAGATCCCTCTCTGGGGCCAACGTCCTGACTTTC. Amino acids: CASSLRDRSLSGANVLTF.

V gene TRBV28 combines with J gene TRBJ1-5; no clear D gene. The germline CDR1 and CDR2 sequences are MDHEN and SYDVKM. CDR3 size: 14 residues. V was pared by 6 bases and J by 0 bases, with 9 bases between. The CDR3 DNA reads TGTGCCAGCAGCCGACGGGGTAGCAATCAGCCCCAGCATTTT. Amino acid sequence: CASSRRGSNQPQHF.

This chain links TRBV30 with TRBJ1-4; 7 bases line up with TRBD1. The V gene end was trimmed by 4 bases and the J gene end by 4 bases; junction bases not matched to a gene: 0. This CDR3 spans 12 amino acids. Germline CDR1 reads GTSNPN; CDR2 reads SVGIG (reference sequence). The CDR3 is CAWNRGNEKLFF. The CDR3 region has the DNA TGTGCCTGGAACAGGGGTAATGAAAAACTGTTTTTT.

The CDR3 coding sequence is TGTGCCAGCTCACCACAAGGACAGGGATCGGGAAACACCATATATTTT. Its translation is CASSPQGQGSGNTIYF. This chain links TRBV18 with TRBJ1-3, with TRBD1 identical over 8 bases. The CDR3 has 16 amino acids. The germline gives CDR1 KGHSH, CDR2 LQKENI. Trimming took 1 base from V and 4 from J; bases not matched to a gene: 6.